The rows below give T cell receptor beta chains drawn from one sample of a study of cytomegalovirus exposure and HLA in healthy donors. Some clones are missing from TCRdb's copy, which holds only in-frame ones; the method was immunoSEQ multiplex PCR. The profile shows 180,000 or so clones, over 60% of them singletons. Sample: PBMCs. The receptor set was obtained from a man over 45 in good health and CMV-seropositive. CDR3s include the opening cysteine and the closing phenylalanine or tryptophan. The order of the fields is clone size, J gene, V gene, D gene, CDR3 DNA, CDR3 protein. D genes are given only for firm matches. Clone size is not always given. Where it is, it says once, few, many or a class for expanded clones.

size: NA; J: TRBJ2-7; V: TRBV18; D: TRBD1; DNA: TGTGCCAGCTCATCAGGACAGGGTGTGGAGCAGTACTTC; CDR3: CASSSGQGVEQYF
size: once; J: TRBJ2-7; V: TRBV7-2; D: TRBD2; DNA: TGTGCCAGCACCCCGACTAGCGGGGGCTCCTACGAGCAGTACTTC; CDR3: CASTPTSGGSYEQYF
size: NA; J: TRBJ1-2; V: TRBV19; D: NA; DNA: TGTGCCAGTAGGACTATCGACGGAACCTACTATGGCTACACCTTC; CDR3: CASRTIDGTYYGYTF
size: NA; J: TRBJ2-7; V: TRBV14; D: NA; DNA: TGTGCCAGCAGCCTCGGACTGGTTTCCTACGAGCAGTACTTC; CDR3: CASSLGLVSYEQYF
size: NA; J: TRBJ1-2; V: TRBV5-1; D: NA; DNA: TGCGCCAGCAGCTTGACAACAGGGTCCTATGGCTACACCTTC; CDR3: CASSLTTGSYGYTF
size: NA; J: TRBJ2-5; V: TRBV5-1; D: TRBD2; DNA: TGCGCCAGCAGCTTGGCGGGGGGGCTCCAAGAGACCCAGTACTTC; CDR3: CASSLAGGLQETQYF
size: NA; J: TRBJ1-6; V: TRBV30; D: NA; DNA: TGTGCCTCCGCGCTCGGCTCCTATAATTCACCCCTCCACTTT; CDR3: CASALGSYNSPLHF
size: NA; J: TRBJ2-1; V: TRBV5-8; D: NA; DNA: TGTGCCAGCAGCCCCGGACTCCTCCGAAGGGAGCAGTTCTTC; CDR3: CASSPGLLRREQFF
size: NA; J: TRBJ1-1; V: TRBV5-1; D: NA; DNA: TGCGCCAGCAGCCCAGACCCAGGGGCAGGTGAAGCTTTCTTT; CDR3: CASSPDPGAGEAFF
size: NA; J: TRBJ1-4; V: TRBV5-5; D: NA; DNA: TGTGCCAGCAGCTCAGTCGGGGCAACTAATGAAAAACTGTTTTTT; CDR3: CASSSVGATNEKLFF
size: NA; J: TRBJ2-1; V: TRBV27; D: TRBD2; DNA: TGTGCCAGCAGCTATGACCCACGGGGAGCGGGGGGGCGTCTCGCTGAGCAGTTCTTC; CDR3: CASSYDPRGAGGRLAEQFF
size: NA; J: TRBJ2-5; V: TRBV5-1; D: TRBD1; DNA: TGCGCCAGCAGCTTGGGGGACAGGGGCCGTTATTGGGAAGAGACCCAGTACTTC; CDR3: CASSLGDRGRYWEETQYF
size: NA; J: TRBJ1-2; V: TRBV25-1; D: NA; DNA: TGTGCCAGCAGTGAACTAGGCGATGGCTACACCTTC; CDR3: CASSELGDGYTF
size: once; J: TRBJ2-2; V: TRBV29-1; D: TRBD1; DNA: TGCAGCGTTGAAGATCCACGCAGGGGGTCCGGGGAGCTGTTTTTT; CDR3: CSVEDPRRGSGELFF
size: NA; J: TRBJ2-1; V: TRBV5-1; D: TRBD1; DNA: TGCGCCAGCAGCTGGACAGGCGACTACTACAATGAGCAGTTCTTC; CDR3: CASSWTGDYYNEQFF
size: NA; J: TRBJ1-2; V: TRBV27; D: NA; DNA: TGTGCCAGCAAGGGTCAGCGGGGCTACACCTTC; CDR3: CASKGQRGYTF
size: few; J: TRBJ2-2; V: TRBV5-1; D: NA; DNA: TGCGCCAGCAGCCCTTGGACAGGGCTAGCGGCGAACACCGGGGAGCTGTTTTTT; CDR3: CASSPWTGLAANTGELFF
size: NA; J: TRBJ1-2; V: TRBV9; D: NA; DNA: TGTGCCAGCAGCGTAGATTCCCTAGGGGTCAATGGCTACACCTTC; CDR3: CASSVDSLGVNGYTF
size: NA; J: TRBJ1-2; V: TRBV2; D: TRBD1; DNA: TGTGCCGGGGACAGGGAAGGTTATGGCTACACCTTC; CDR3: CAGDREGYGYTF
size: NA; J: TRBJ2-2; V: TRBV5-5; D: NA; DNA: TGTGCCAGCAGCCCCGCGGGGGCCGGGGGCACCGGGGAGCTGTTTTTT; CDR3: CASSPAGAGGTGELFF
size: NA; J: TRBJ1-1; V: TRBV7-6; D: TRBD1; DNA: TGTGCCACCATAGGACAGGGGGTGACTGAAGCTTTCTTT; CDR3: CATIGQGVTEAFF
size: few; J: TRBJ1-6; V: TRBV6-5; D: NA; DNA: TGTGCCAGCACCCTGAACGCAGGGGACGGTTCACCCCTCCACTTT; CDR3: CASTLNAGDGSPLHF
size: few; J: TRBJ1-1; V: TRBV5-6; D: NA; DNA: TGTGCCAGCAGCTTGACTGCGGACCTAGCTCTAATGAACACTGAAGCTTTCTTT; CDR3: CASSLTADLALMNTEAFF
size: NA; J: TRBJ2-4; V: TRBV2; D: TRBD1; DNA: TGTGCCAGCAGTGGAGAGACAGGGGTTTCGGCCAAAAACATTCAGTACTTC; CDR3: CASSGETGVSAKNIQYF
size: once; J: TRBJ1-1; V: TRBV29-1; D: TRBD1; DNA: TGCAGCGGCACAACAGGGGGCTGGAACACTGAAGCTTTCTTT; CDR3: CSGTTGGWNTEAFF
size: NA; J: TRBJ1-6; V: TRBV19; D: NA; DNA: TGTGCCAGTAGTATGTCACCCCAGGGTAATTCACCCCTCCACTTT; CDR3: CASSMSPQGNSPLHF
size: NA; J: TRBJ1-1; V: TRBV6-1; D: NA; DNA: TGTGCCAGCAGTGAAGCTGGGGCTTCCACTGAAGCTTTCTTT; CDR3: CASSEAGASTEAFF
size: NA; J: TRBJ2-1; V: TRBV7-9; D: TRBD1; DNA: TGTGCCAGCAGCTTGGGCCGGGACAGCGGTTCCTACAATGAGCAGTTCTTC; CDR3: CASSLGRDSGSYNEQFF
size: once; J: TRBJ1-2; V: TRBV28; D: NA; DNA: TGTGCCAGCAGTTTACGGGGGATCTATGGCTACACCTTC; CDR3: CASSLRGIYGYTF
size: NA; J: TRBJ1-2; V: TRBV9; D: NA; DNA: TGTGCCAGCAGCTTAGAGGCGGGTAACTATGGCTACACCTTC; CDR3: CASSLEAGNYGYTF
size: NA; J: TRBJ1-1; V: TRBV9; D: NA; DNA: TGTGCCAGCAGCGTAGTAAAGGGAGAGACTGAAGCTTTCTTT; CDR3: CASSVVKGETEAFF
size: few; J: TRBJ2-3; V: TRBV7-9; D: TRBD1; DNA: TGTGCCAGCAGCTTAGACGGGACAGGGGGCCCCACAGATACGCAGTATTTT; CDR3: CASSLDGTGGPTDTQYF
size: once; J: TRBJ2-1; V: TRBV7-8; D: TRBD2; DNA: TGTGCCAGCAGCTTAGTTGCTAGCGGTAACTCCTACAATGAGCAGTTCTTC; CDR3: CASSLVASGNSYNEQFF
size: few; J: TRBJ2-1; V: TRBV6-5; D: NA; DNA: TGTGCCAGCAGTTCCCGGGACACCTCCTACAATGAGCAGTTCTTC; CDR3: CASSSRDTSYNEQFF
size: once; J: TRBJ2-3; V: TRBV28; D: NA; DNA: TGTGCCAGCAGAACGACAGGTACTAGCACAGATACGCAGTATTTT; CDR3: CASRTTGTSTDTQYF
size: NA; J: TRBJ1-1; V: TRBV5-6; D: NA; DNA: TGTGCCAGCAGCTTGGGGACCGGGGGGACTGAAGCTTTCTTT; CDR3: CASSLGTGGTEAFF
size: once; J: TRBJ2-3; V: TRBV13; D: TRBD2; DNA: TGTGCCAGCAGCTCCGCCGGGGGGGAGAGGGCCAGCACAGATACGCAGTATTTT; CDR3: CASSSAGGERASTDTQYF
size: NA; J: TRBJ2-3; V: TRBV28; D: NA; DNA: TGTGCCAGCAGCCTCGGGACAACTAGCACAGATACGCAGTATTTT; CDR3: CASSLGTTSTDTQYF
size: few; J: TRBJ1-1; V: TRBV2; D: NA; DNA: TGTGCCAGCAGGGCAGACAGGAATGTTTTCTTT; CDR3: CASRADRNVFF
size: NA; J: TRBJ1-2; V: TRBV18; D: NA; DNA: TGTGCCAGCCAGCCCCAGGGGAACCATGGCTACACCTTC; CDR3: CASQPQGNHGYTF
size: NA; J: TRBJ2-1; V: TRBV5-1; D: TRBD2; DNA: TGCGCCAGCAGCTCTAGCGGAGATTACAATGAGCAGTTCTTC; CDR3: CASSSSGDYNEQFF
size: NA; J: TRBJ1-1; V: TRBV15; D: TRBD1; DNA: TGTGCCACCAGCAGAGATGGACAGGGTCCCACTGAAGCTTTCTTT; CDR3: CATSRDGQGPTEAFF
size: NA; J: TRBJ2-7; V: TRBV5-5; D: TRBD1; DNA: TGTGCCAGCAGCTTGCGCTCAGGGGGCCCCTACGAGCAGTACTTC; CDR3: CASSLRSGGPYEQYF
size: NA; J: TRBJ2-1; V: TRBV5-4; D: TRBD2; DNA: TGTGCCAGCAGCTCGGGGGGCAATGAGCAGTTCTTC; CDR3: CASSSGGNEQFF
size: NA; J: TRBJ1-2; V: TRBV9; D: TRBD1; DNA: TGTGCCAGCAGCGCTAGACAGGGAATGGAGGGCTACACCTTC; CDR3: CASSARQGMEGYTF
size: NA; J: TRBJ2-3; V: TRBV7-9; D: NA; DNA: TGTGCCAGCAGCTTAGACGGGGGGCCCACAGATACGCAGTATTTT; CDR3: CASSLDGGPTDTQYF
size: NA; J: TRBJ1-6; V: TRBV5-1; D: TRBD1; DNA: TGCGCCAGCAGCCTGGGACAGAGCCTGAATTCACCCCTCCACTTT; CDR3: CASSLGQSLNSPLHF
size: once; J: TRBJ1-1; V: TRBV7-2; D: TRBD1; DNA: TGTGCCAGCAGCACCGCCCGACAGGGGAACACTGAAGCTTTCTTT; CDR3: CASSTARQGNTEAFF
size: NA; J: TRBJ1-2; V: TRBV4-1; D: NA; DNA: TGCGCCAGCAGCCAAGACGCCCGGGGGAACGGCTACACCTTC; CDR3: CASSQDARGNGYTF
size: NA; J: TRBJ2-5; V: TRBV2; D: NA; DNA: TGTGCCAGCAGTGAACAGGCGGTTGGAGGAGAGACCCAGTACTTC; CDR3: CASSEQAVGGETQYF
size: NA; J: TRBJ1-4; V: TRBV7-8; D: TRBD1; DNA: TGTGCCAGCAGCTCGACAGGGGCGGCTAATGAAAAACTGTTTTTT; CDR3: CASSSTGAANEKLFF
size: NA; J: TRBJ2-5; V: TRBV29-1; D: TRBD2; DNA: TGCAGCGTTGAAAGAAGCGGGGGGGCCAAGACCCAGTACTTC; CDR3: CSVERSGGAKTQYF
size: NA; J: TRBJ2-3; V: TRBV7-9; D: TRBD2; DNA: TGTGCCAGCAGCTTAGTAAGCGGGGCGCAGTATTTT; CDR3: CASSLVSGAQYF